This TCR beta chain is drawn from a study of blood T cell repertoires in COVID-19. The wider study: Researchers got acute and convalescent COVID-19 samples from the United States, Italy and Spain. Sources were T cells, B-cell-depleted T cells, or PBMCs; the material itself was cDNA or gDNA.

The Seattle patients, enrolled during active infection, were followed longitudinally. Per the original data handling: Amplified reference gene primers provided the basis for estimating nucleated cell counts. The repertoire was sequenced with immunoSEQ multiplex PCR; TCRdb's copy has only in-frame clones and lacks some. V and J calls and clone size come straight from that table; D and trimming were deduced from the DNA. The table lists some 390,000 clones, 70% to 90% of them singletons. Germline lookup yields CDR1 MNHEY and CDR2 SMNVEV (reference sequence). This CDR3 region has 16 residues. V lost 4 bases and J lost 0; bases outside the gene matches: 8.

The V and J genes are TRBV27 and TRBJ1-2; 7 bases are shared with TRBD1. This clonotype was sampled from a woman aged 55-70 years with COVID-19, enrolled during active disease. The source material was peripheral blood. The CDR3 protein is CASSWGQPLANYGYTF. The CDR3 DNA sequence: TGTGCCAGCAGTTGGGGACAGCCGTTAGCTAACTATGGCTACACCTTC.